The present entry profiles one T cell receptor beta chain with its context. Its antigen has not been determined. Base qualities are not at hand, and no much larger clone is one base apart. Read against the paper, the sample's time point label means: about 28 days (+/-7) after the second vaccine dose. Because spike-specific TCR depth and breadth did not differ between the two schedules, AZD1222 recipients who got a second dose at roughly 4 weeks were pooled with those who got a second dose at roughly 12 weeks. The vaccinee samples were drawn from two UK trials, COV001 and COV002, one of which was a single-blind randomized controlled phase 2/3 trial testing AZD1222 (ChAdOx1 nCoV-19) in healthy adults. For TCRbeta chain sequencing, PBMC samples were collected from trial participants at day 0 and at day 28 after the second dose. The entry originates in a study of T cell responses to AZD1222 COVID-19 vaccine listed by TCRdb under 2021. At the level of the whole study: TCR sequencing covered 230 or so trial participants: 207 given two doses of AZD1222 and 26 given two doses of MenACWY control vaccine. Trial participants were enrolled by age into subgroups of 18-55, 56-69 and 70-plus years, and around 150, 29 and 61 TCR-sequenced participants, respectively, were included in these subgroups. Overall study outcomes, separate from this receptor: Participants were mostly white British, with more females than males. The authors suggested clonal diversity may have been underestimated. The vaccine-associated CD4 TCRs covered the entire spike protein, and the dominant responses fell in regions 160-218 and 743-854. In the small 56-69-year group, the increase in depth fell short of significance, most likely because of low power. Conclusions about previously exposed vaccinees were limited because only six AZD1222 recipients were SARS-CoV-2 seropositive at baseline. A significant rise in spike-specific TCR breadth and depth was observed after two AZD1222 doses relative to day 0 and relative to MenACWY recipients. Epitopes outside the regions mutated in the B.1.351 and B.1.1.7 variants were reportedly recognized by nearly half of the unique spike-specific TCRs. Because no day 14 peak-response samples were available, the repertoires could be characterized only after the peak T cell response.

CDR1 PRHDT and CDR2 FYEKMQ are derived from the germline V gene (reference sequence). The CDR3 holds 12 amino acids from the cysteine to the phenylalanine. Only the CDR3 region is kept as DNA, spanning 36 bases read in frame from base 1. Relative to germline, V is 5 bases shorter and J is 3 bases shorter, with 7 bases between their ends. The CDR3 regions of human TCRbeta chains were analyzed by immunosequencing. In the original analysis: TCRs in the repertoires were compared against a reference library of SARS-CoV-2-specific TCRs that had been generated with the MIRA antigen-specificity platform. Breadth meant the fraction of unique TCRs that were SARS-CoV-2-associated, whereas depth meant the fraction of total T cells that were SARS-CoV-2-associated. Using the MIRA data, every spike-specific TCR was mapped to the spike region that the TCR reacted to and assigned to either a CD4 or a CD8 class. Log10-transformed breadth and depth values were compared by one-way ANOVA with Sidak's multiple comparisons tests. TCRdb took over this immuneACCESS table, retaining in-frame rearrangements with V and J assigned. Such tables are incomplete; in checked studies, under half of the missing clones stem from an unresolved V gene, and the remainder is unexplained. The DNA was the basis for D and trimming; V, J and clone size are from that table. This sample lists under 110,000 clones; around 91% were detected once. Clones ranked in the top ten supply less than 9.5% of the sample.

Source: peripheral blood, taken 28 days after the second AZD1222 dose. The receptor was isolated from an adult who received the AZD1222 COVID-19 vaccine. The chain was built from TRBV13 and TRBJ1-1; a confident D gene designation cannot be given. The sequenced DNA: TGTGCCAGCAGCCTTTCTTACACTGAAGCTTTCTTT. It encodes CASSLSYTEAFF. The CDR3, completed at both ends by the reference TRBV13 and TRBJ1-1 genes, gives the full variable domain AAGVIQSPRHLIKEKRETATLKCYPIPRHDTVYWYQQGPGQDPQFLISFYEKMQSDKGSIPDRFSAQQFSDYHSELNMSSLELGDSALYFCASSLSYTEAFFGQGTRLTVV.